The source of this TCR beta chain is a study of early T cells in non-severe SARS-CoV-2 infection. Across the study: Chains were not paired, and sequencing was done on bulk RNA from unsorted whole blood.

Notes on the study in general: VDJdb matching skewed toward anti-spike CD8 responses, missing private and CD4 specificities.

As concerns this clonotype: Its antigen is as yet unknown.

The CDR3 contains 13 residues. CDR1 and CDR2 (germline): MNHEY, SVGEGT. J gave up 6 bases and V 2 bases, and 0 bases lay outside the gene matches. Separate cDNA molecules each had unique molecular identifiers attached to them. A single record per CDR3 protein comes from TCRdb applying MiXCR to the 5' RACE reads. The repertoire includes more than 65,000 distinct CDR3 sequences, around 12% of them detected once, and 0.95% to 1.5% sits in the top ten. The sequence was obtained from an adult who was a healthcare worker with PCR-confirmed SARS-CoV-2 infection or an uninfected control (not recorded which). The chain combines TRBV6-2 or TRBV6-3 with TRBJ2-7; 11 nucleotides line up with TRBD1. Sequencing input: whole blood. The DNA of the CDR3 is TGTGCCAGCAGTTACGGGACAGGGGGCGAGCAGTACTTC. Translating it yields CASSYGTGGEQYF.